The source of this T cell receptor (beta chain) is a study of blood T cell repertoires in COVID-19. The length of the CDR3 is 16 residues. V was clipped by 4 bases and J by 8 bases; unmatched bases: 11. The germline V gene has CDR1 GTSNPN and CDR2 SVGIG (reference sequence). The table came from immunoSEQ multiplex PCR; TCRdb's copy has only in-frame clones and leaves some out. The sample lists 45,000 to 55,000 clones, less than 90% occurring once. The material sequenced was peripheral blood. This sequence was found in a human donor in a cohort sampled during active COVID-19. The V gene is TRBV30, the J gene TRBJ1-6; TRBD1 matches 10 bases. The CDR3, as DNA: TGTGCCTGGAACCCTGTTGGGGGACAGGGGTATTCACCCCTCCACTTT. Encoded protein: CAWNPVGGQGYSPLHF.